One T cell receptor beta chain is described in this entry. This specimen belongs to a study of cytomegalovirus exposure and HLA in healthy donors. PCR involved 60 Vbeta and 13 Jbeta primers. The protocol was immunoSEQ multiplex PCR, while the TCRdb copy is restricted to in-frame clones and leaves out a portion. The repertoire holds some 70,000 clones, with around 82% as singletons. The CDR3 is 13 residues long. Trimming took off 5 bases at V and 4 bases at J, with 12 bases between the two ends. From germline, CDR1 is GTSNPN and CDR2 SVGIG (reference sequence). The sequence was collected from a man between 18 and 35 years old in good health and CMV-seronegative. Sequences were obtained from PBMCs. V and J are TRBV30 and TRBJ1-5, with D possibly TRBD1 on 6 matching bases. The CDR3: CAWGITGNQPQHF. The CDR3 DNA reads TGTGCCTGGGGGATTACAGGGAATCAGCCCCAGCATTTT.